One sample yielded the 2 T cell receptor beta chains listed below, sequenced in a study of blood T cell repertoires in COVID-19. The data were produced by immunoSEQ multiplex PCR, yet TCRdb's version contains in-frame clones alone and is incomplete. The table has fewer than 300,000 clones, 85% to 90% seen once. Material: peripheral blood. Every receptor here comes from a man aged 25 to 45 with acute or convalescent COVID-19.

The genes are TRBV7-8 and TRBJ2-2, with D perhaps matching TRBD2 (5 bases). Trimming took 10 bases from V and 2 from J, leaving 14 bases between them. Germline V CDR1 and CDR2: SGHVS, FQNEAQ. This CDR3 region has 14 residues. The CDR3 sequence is CATRVGDNTGELFF. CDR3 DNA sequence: TGTGCCACTAGAGTGGGAGACAACACCGGGGAGCTGTTTTTT.

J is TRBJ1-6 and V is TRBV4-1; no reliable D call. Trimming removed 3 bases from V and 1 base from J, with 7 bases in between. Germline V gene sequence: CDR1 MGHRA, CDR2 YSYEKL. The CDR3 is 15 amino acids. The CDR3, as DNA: TGCGCCAGCAGCCAGGAGGGTTCCTATAATTCACCCCTCCACTTT. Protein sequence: CASSQEGSYNSPLHF.